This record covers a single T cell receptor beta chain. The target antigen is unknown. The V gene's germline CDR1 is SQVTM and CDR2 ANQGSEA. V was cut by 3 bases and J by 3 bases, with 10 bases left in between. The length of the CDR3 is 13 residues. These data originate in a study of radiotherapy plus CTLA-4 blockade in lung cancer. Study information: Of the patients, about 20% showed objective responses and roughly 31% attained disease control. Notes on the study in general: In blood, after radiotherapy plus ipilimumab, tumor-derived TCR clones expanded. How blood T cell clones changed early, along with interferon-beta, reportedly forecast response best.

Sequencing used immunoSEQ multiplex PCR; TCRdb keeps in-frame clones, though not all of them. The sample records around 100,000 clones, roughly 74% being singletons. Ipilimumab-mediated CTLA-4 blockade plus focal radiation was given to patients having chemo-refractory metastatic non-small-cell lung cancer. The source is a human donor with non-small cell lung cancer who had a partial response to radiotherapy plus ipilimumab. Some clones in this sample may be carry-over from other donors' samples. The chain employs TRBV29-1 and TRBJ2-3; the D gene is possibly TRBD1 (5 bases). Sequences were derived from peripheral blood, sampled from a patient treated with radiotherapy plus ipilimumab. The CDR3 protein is CSVDQPGTDTQYF. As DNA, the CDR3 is TGCAGCGTTGATCAACCAGGGACAGATACGCAGTATTTT.